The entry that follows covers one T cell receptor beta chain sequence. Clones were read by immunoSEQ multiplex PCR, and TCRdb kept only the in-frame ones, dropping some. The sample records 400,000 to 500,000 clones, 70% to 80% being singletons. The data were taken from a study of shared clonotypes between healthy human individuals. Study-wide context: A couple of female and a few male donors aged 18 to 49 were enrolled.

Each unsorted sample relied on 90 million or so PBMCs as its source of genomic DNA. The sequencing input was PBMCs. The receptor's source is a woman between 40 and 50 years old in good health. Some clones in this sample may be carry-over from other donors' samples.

The CDR3 here is CASSRDRNSGNTIYF. CDR3 coding DNA: TGCGCCAGCAGCCGCGACAGAAACTCTGGAAACACCATATATTTT. V and J are TRBV5-1 and TRBJ1-3, with TRBD1 as a possible D gene (5 bases). The CDR3 spans 15 residues. The V gene lost 4 bases and the J gene lost 0 bases, with 11 bases spanning the gap. Germline CDR1 reads SGHRS; CDR2 reads YFSETQ. Full variable domain (remainder filled in from reference TRBV5-1 and TRBJ1-3): KAGVTQTPRYLIKTRGQQVTLSCSPISGHRSVSWYQQTPGQGLQFLFEYFSETQRNKGNFPGRFSGRQFSNSRSEMNVSTLELGDSALYLCASSRDRNSGNTIYFGEGSWLTVV.